The 19 T cell receptor beta chains below come from one sample, sequenced in a study of control samples from healthy donors and cancer patients. Data came from immunoSEQ multiplex PCR; TCRdb stores just in-frame clones and leaves some out. The sample records 120,000 to 150,000 clones, approximately 86% being singletons. Sequencing was carried out using blood. These receptor sequences come from a woman aged 25-40 years in good health.

As DNA, the CDR3 is TGTGCCAGCGAGGCGGGTTTCATACAGCCCCAGCATTTT. This sequence encodes CASEAGFIQPQHF. The rearrangement uses TRBV19 and TRBJ1-5; D not certain. This CDR3 spans 13 amino acids. The V and J ends lost 9 bases and 7 bases respectively, with 16 bases between them. Germline V gene sequence: CDR1 LNHDA, CDR2 SQIVND (reference sequence).

The CDR3 here is CASSLNGPTSGSNEQFF. The CDR3 nucleotides read TGTGCCAGCAGCCTCAATGGGCCGACTAGCGGGAGCAATGAGCAGTTCTTC. The rearrangement uses TRBV7-3 and TRBJ2-1, with 12 bases matching TRBD2. The V segment lost 5 bases and the J segment 6 bases; nucleotides outside the gene matches: 11. The CDR3 length is 17 residues. The germline gives CDR1 SGHTA, CDR2 FQGTGA.

The chain uses TRBV30 and TRBJ2-3, with D uncertain. There are 14 residues in the CDR3. Trimming took off 7 bases at V and 0 bases at J, with 14 bases between the two ends. The germline V gene has CDR1 GTSNPN and CDR2 SVGIG (reference sequence). Here the CDR3 reads CASDMSSSTDTQYF. In DNA form, the CDR3 reads TGTGCCTCAGACATGTCTTCTAGCACAGATACGCAGTATTTT.

This chain uses TRBV7-5 with TRBJ2-5; TRBD2, the table's D call, lacks a check against the DNA. TRBV7-5 is tagged as a pseudogene. The CDR3 has 17 amino acids. CDR3 bases: TGTGCCCCTTCTCTATCGGCGGGCGGACGGCCGCCAGAGACCCAGTACTTC. This gives the protein CAPSLSAGGRPPETQYF.

This sequence joins TRBV12-5 and TRBJ1-5, with TRBD1 identical over 10 bases. After removal of 7 bases from V and 8 bases from J, the junction contained 8 bases not matched to a gene. Germline CDR1 is LGHNT and CDR2 is FRNRAP. The CDR3 runs 14 residues. The CDR3 DNA follows: TGTGCTAGTGACTCAGGACAGGGGGGCAAGCCCCAGCATTTT. Protein: CASDSGQGGKPQHF. The variable domain in full, completed from reference TRBV12-5 and TRBJ1-5, reads DARVTQTPRHKVTEMGQEVTMRCQPILGHNTVFWYRQTMMQGLELLAYFRNRAPLDDSGMPKDRFSAEMPDATLATLKIQPSEPRDSAVYFCASDSGQGGKPQHFGDGTRLSIL.

The V call is TRBV19, the J call TRBJ2-1; 13 bases line up with TRBD2. Germline-derived CDR1 and CDR2 are LNHDA and SQIVND (reference sequence). This CDR3 spans 17 amino acids. Unmatched junction bases numbered 6, after V lost 0 bases and J lost 7 bases. This chain's CDR3 is CASSIDGGLAGRNEQFF. CDR3 DNA sequence: TGTGCCAGTAGTATAGATGGGGGACTAGCGGGACGTAATGAGCAGTTCTTC. Looking up the rest from reference TRBV19 and TRBJ2-1 gives the full variable domain: DGGITQSPKYLFRKEGQNVTLSCEQNLNHDAMYWYRQDPGQGLRLIYYSQIVNDFQKGDIAEGYSVSREKKESFPLTVTSAQKNPTAFYLCASSIDGGLAGRNEQFFGPGTRLTVL.

The V and J genes are TRBV7-2 and TRBJ2-5; TRBD2 matches at 8 bases. Trimming at V came to 4 bases and at J to 1 base, leaving 2 bases not matched to a gene. There are 14 residues in the CDR3. Germline lookup yields CDR1 SGHTA and CDR2 FQGNSA. CDR3 residues: CASSSTSGQETQYF. The CDR3 nucleotides are TGTGCCAGCAGCTCCACTAGCGGCCAAGAGACCCAGTACTTC.

The V and J genes are TRBV12-5 and TRBJ1-2; 7 positions agree with TRBD1. V was clipped by 6 bases and J by 4 bases; unmatched bases: 5. Germline CDR1 is LGHNT and CDR2 is FRNRAP. CDR3 length: 13 amino acids. The CDR3 DNA reads TGTGCTAGTGGGCGGGGACAGATCTATGGCTACACCTTC. It encodes CASGRGQIYGYTF.

This clone appeared a single time. The CDR3 sequence: CSAAPSYEQYF. The DNA for the CDR3 is TGCAGTGCTGCCCCATCCTACGAGCAGTACTTC. This chain uses TRBV20-1 with TRBJ2-7; D ambiguous. The CDR3 contains 11 residues. Germline loops: CDR1 DFQATT, CDR2 SNEGSKA (reference sequence). V lost 5 bases and J lost 1, with 6 bases in between.

The chain uses TRBV5-1 and TRBJ2-1, with TRBD2 matching over 7 bases. The V gene end was trimmed by 5 bases and the J gene end by 7 bases; junction bases not matched to a gene: 9. The CDR3 has 14 amino acids. Germline CDR1 and CDR2: SGHRS and YFSETQ. The CDR3 bases are TGCGCCAGCAGTTTAGGCGGGAGTCCAAATGAGCAGTTCTTC. This sequence encodes CASSLGGSPNEQFF.

The chain is built from TRBV30 and TRBJ1-5; D is unresolved. The ends were cut back, 0 bases at V and 3 bases at J, with 9 bases in the middle. This CDR3 contains 14 residues. Per the germline V gene, CDR1 is GTSNPN and CDR2 is SVGIG (reference sequence). The CDR3 DNA reads as TGTGCCTGGAGTGTAAAGGGTGACAATCAGCCCCAGCATTTT. Amino acids: CAWSVKGDNQPQHF. The full variable domain, in which reference TRBV30 and TRBJ1-5 provide the parts outside the CDR3, is SQTIHQWPATLVQPVGSPLSLECTVEGTSNPNLYWYRQAAGRGLQLLFYSVGIGQISSEVPQNLSASRPQDRQFILSSKKLLLSDSGFYLCAWSVKGDNQPQHFGDGTRLSIL.

The chain employs TRBV10-1 and TRBJ1-5; maybe TRBD1 (5 bases). Germline values: CDR1 WNHNN, CDR2 SYGVQD (reference sequence). The V and J ends lost 3 bases and 3 bases respectively, with 15 bases between them. There are 16 residues in the CDR3. CDR3: CASSDSHGGFNQPQHF. CDR3 DNA: TGCGCCAGCAGTGATAGTCATGGGGGATTCAATCAGCCCCAGCATTTT.

This clone was recorded once. This chain uses TRBV5-1 with TRBJ1-2; D is unclear. In germline, CDR1 is SGHRS, CDR2 YFSETQ. CDR3 length: 14 amino acids. V was trimmed by 1 base and J by 8 bases, leaving 15 bases between them. The CDR3 DNA is TGCGCCAGCAGCTTGAATGAAGGGTCAACGGGCTACACCTTC. It codes for CASSLNEGSTGYTF.

The V gene is TRBV10-3, the J gene TRBJ1-6; no clear D gene. CDR3 length: 13 amino acids. The germline V and J ends were trimmed by 6 bases and 9 bases, with 12 bases remaining between them. The V gene's germline CDR1 is ENHRY and CDR2 SYGVKD. CDR3 sequence: CAIRGGVGSPLHF. DNA of the CDR3: TGTGCCATCAGGGGCGGGGTTGGTTCACCCCTCCACTTT.

The CDR3, as DNA: TGTGCCAGCAGTATAACCTCCGGGGGAGATACGCAGTATTTT. It yields the protein CASSITSGGDTQYF. The rearrangement uses TRBV11-3 and TRBJ2-3, with a weak D call TRBD2 (6 bases). The CDR3 is made up of 14 amino acids. V gave up 6 bases and J gave up 5 bases, with 15 bases separating them. The V gene's germline CDR1 is SGHNT and CDR2 YENEEA.

The chain couples TRBV2 to TRBJ2-1; no definite D call. V was clipped by 0 bases and J by 9 bases, with 12 bases between them. This CDR3 has 14 amino acids. In germline, CDR1 is SNHLY, CDR2 FYNNEI. The CDR3, as DNA: TGTGCCAGCAGTGAAGCGGAACGCGGTGTTGAGCAGTTCTTC. Its translation is CASSEAERGVEQFF.

This sequence joins TRBV5-1 and TRBJ1-1; 7 nucleotides line up with TRBD1. The CDR3 consists of 15 residues. CDR1 and CDR2 from the germline V gene are SGHRS and YFSETQ. Trimming removed 5 bases from V and 0 bases from J; junction bases left unmatched: 7. The CDR3, as DNA: TGCGCCAGCAGAAGGACAGGAAACATGAACACTGAAGCTTTCTTT. Translating gives CASRRTGNMNTEAFF. Full variable domain (rest looked up from reference TRBV5-1 and TRBJ1-1): KAGVTQTPRYLIKTRGQQVTLSCSPISGHRSVSWYQQTPGQGLQFLFEYFSETQRNKGNFPGRFSGRQFSNSRSEMNVSTLELGDSALYLCASRRTGNMNTEAFFGQGTRLTVV.

The chain is built from TRBV9 and TRBJ2-3; D possibly corresponds to TRBD1 (5 bases). The length of the CDR3 is 16 residues. V dropped 2 bases and J dropped 1 base, with 14 bases sitting between them. CDR1 and CDR2 from the germline V gene are SGDLS and YYNGEE. The CDR3 sequence is CASSVGPLGGTDTQYF. Here the CDR3 DNA reads TGTGCCAGCAGCGTTGGGCCCTTAGGGGGCACAGATACGCAGTATTTT.

V is TRBV29-1 and J is TRBJ2-1; D is perhaps TRBD1 (6 bases). Trimming pared 3 bases from V and 4 bases from J, leaving 16 bases between. Per germline, CDR1 SQVTM and CDR2 ANQGSEA. This CDR3 contains 15 residues. CDR3 in amino acids: CSVENRVAPYNEQFF. The CDR3 DNA is TGCAGCGTTGAGAACAGGGTAGCCCCGTACAATGAGCAGTTCTTC.